This record concerns one T cell receptor (beta chain) sequence. Its antigen is still unknown. Only in-frame clones appear in the TCRdb table, and some are missing; sequencing was by immunoSEQ multiplex PCR. The sample records around 34,000 clones, 92% being singletons. The record originates from a study of monozygotic twins with cystic fibrosis. Study results and limitations: The repertoire was suggested to be naive-dominated, clonality median roughly 0.0089. No link emerged between shared CDR3 counts and age, concordance or severity.

V was trimmed by 2 bases and J by 7 bases, leaving 12 bases between them. This CDR3 comprises 13 residues. Germline V gene sequence: CDR1 SNHLY, CDR2 FYNNEI. The sequence was obtained from a girl aged 2 to 10 with cystic fibrosis. Sample: blood. The rearrangement links TRBV2 to TRBJ2-7; TRBD2 might be the D (6 bases). CDR3 amino acids: CASSEQHGGEQYF. In DNA form, the CDR3 reads TGTGCCAGCAGTGAACAACACGGAGGGGAGCAGTACTTC.